These 7 T cell receptor beta chains were all obtained from the same sample, sequenced in a study of blood T cell repertoires in COVID-19. Using immunoSEQ multiplex PCR, the repertoire was profiled, and TCRdb retains in-frame clones only, with some absent. The data contain under 250,000 clones, approximately 82% of them singletons. The sequenced sample was peripheral blood. The source is a man younger than 45 who had recovered from COVID-19.

This clone was detected only once. The chain joins TRBV28 to TRBJ1-1; D unclear. CDR1 and CDR2 from the germline V gene are MDHEN and SYDVKM. The CDR3 has 13 amino acids. V dropped 5 bases and J dropped 3 bases, with 10 bases sitting between them. The CDR3, as DNA: TGTGCCAGCAGTCCGGGATACTACACTGAAGCTTTCTTT. Its translation is CASSPGYYTEAFF.

This clone was observed once. This sequence joins TRBV6-5 and TRBJ2-2; 10 positions match TRBD1. Germline trimming cut 7 bases from V and 3 bases from J; bases unmatched to any gene: 5. The CDR3 length is 15 residues. Per germline, CDR1 MNHEY and CDR2 SVGAGI. CDR3 DNA sequence: TGTGCCAGCACCCCCGGGACAGGGGACACCGGGGAGCTGTTTTTT. As protein: CASTPGTGDTGELFF.

The chain combines TRBV4-1 with TRBJ2-7, with 8 nucleotides matching TRBD1. Looked up from germline, CDR1 is MGHRA and CDR2 is YSYEKL. The V gene end was trimmed by 0 bases and the J gene end by 6 bases; junction bases not matched to a gene: 7. The CDR3 consists of 15 residues. CDR3 nucleotides: TGCGCCAGCAGCCAAGAGGCGACAGGGGATCGCGAGCAGTACTTC. Protein: CASSQEATGDREQYF.

The chain couples TRBV5-5 to TRBJ2-3; a possible D gene is TRBD2 (5 bases). CDR1 and CDR2 (germline): SGHKS, YYEKEE (reference sequence). V dropped 6 bases and J dropped 0 bases, with 14 bases sitting between them. The CDR3 extends over 15 amino acids. CDR3 amino acids: CASNRDPGSTDTQYF. For the CDR3, the DNA is TGTGCCAGCAACCGGGATCCGGGAAGCACAGATACGCAGTATTTT.

This clone was seen a few times. The V call is TRBV24-1, the J call TRBJ2-7; no reliable D call. V gave up 5 bases and J gave up 0 bases, with 4 bases separating them. The CDR3 spans 12 residues. Germline V gene lookup returns CDR1 KGHDR and CDR2 SFDVKD. CDR3: CATSAGSYEQYF. The CDR3 nucleotides are TGTGCCACCAGTGCGGGCTCCTACGAGCAGTACTTC.

V usage is TRBV19 and J usage is TRBJ2-3; 7 bases match TRBD2. From germline, CDR1 is LNHDA and CDR2 SQIVND (reference sequence). After removal of 7 bases from V and 1 base from J, the junction contained 11 bases not matched to a gene. The CDR3 loop spans 16 amino acids. CDR3 sequence reads: CASTPWSGGGTDTQYF. The CDR3, as DNA: TGTGCCAGTACCCCCTGGTCGGGGGGAGGCACAGATACGCAGTATTTT.

This chain connects TRBV2 to TRBJ2-7; 7 bases are shared with TRBD1. Germline values: CDR1 SNHLY, CDR2 FYNNEI. CDR3 length: 12 amino acids. Trimming took 8 bases from V and 6 from J; bases not matched to a gene: 7. CDR3 sequence reads: CASSRGRGEQYV. CDR3 DNA: TGTGCCAGCTCGAGGGGGCGCGGCGAGCAGTACGTC.